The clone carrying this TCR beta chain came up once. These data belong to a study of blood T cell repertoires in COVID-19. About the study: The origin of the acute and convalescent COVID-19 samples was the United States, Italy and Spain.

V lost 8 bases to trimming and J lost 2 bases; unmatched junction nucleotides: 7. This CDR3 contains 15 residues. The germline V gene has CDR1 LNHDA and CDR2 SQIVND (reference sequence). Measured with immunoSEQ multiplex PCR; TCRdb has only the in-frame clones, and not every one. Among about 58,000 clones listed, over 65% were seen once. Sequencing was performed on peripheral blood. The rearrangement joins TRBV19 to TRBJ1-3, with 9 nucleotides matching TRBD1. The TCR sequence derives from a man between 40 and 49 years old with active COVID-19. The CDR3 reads CASRRQGEPGNTIYF. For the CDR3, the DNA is TGTGCCAGTCGCAGACAGGGGGAACCTGGAAACACCATATATTTT.